The 7 T cell receptor beta chains below were found in one sample sequenced in a study of blood T cells in healthy people across ages. A J-beta primer mix and a sample-barcoded 5' primer were used in a second PCR of roughly 6 to 11 cycles. TCRdb called the 5' RACE reads again in MiXCR, with one record for every CDR3 protein. The repertoire holds about 1.5 million distinct CDR3 sequences, approximately 42% seen once, with around 4% in the top ten. Sequencing was carried out using blood. Receptors were obtained from a young woman in good health.

In its sample, this clonotype was seen a few times. This chain links TRBV21-1 with TRBJ1-5. TRBV21-1 represents a pseudogene. CDR3 size: 14 residues. The CDR3 DNA reads TGTGCCAGCAGCACGACTGTGTTCACTCAGCCCCAGCATTTT. Translated: CASSTTVFTQPQHF.

This clonotype showed up just a few times. One end of the junction is discordant with germline, which a read error may explain. This chain connects TRBV4-1 to TRBJ2-1, with D possibly matching TRBD2 (5 bases). Per germline, CDR1 MGHRA and CDR2 YSYEKL. This CDR3 has 13 amino acids. CDR3 nucleotide sequence: TGCGCCAGCGGCCAAGTAGCGCCCAATGAGCAGTTCTTC. Amino acids: CASGQVAPNEQFF.

This CDR3 is CSARVPSGGYNEQFF. The CDR3 DNA is TGCAGTGCTAGAGTCCCTAGCGGGGGGTACAATGAGCAGTTCTTC. The chain employs TRBV20-1 and TRBJ2-1, with 11 bases that match TRBD2. Trimming removed 1 base from V and 4 bases from J; junction bases left unmatched: 3. There are 15 residues in the CDR3. Germline assignment: CDR1 DFQATT and CDR2 SNEGSKA (reference sequence).

This chain uses TRBV10-3 with TRBJ2-7; a weak D match, TRBD1 (6 bases). CDR3 size: 14 residues. Trimming removed 3 bases at V and 7 bases at J, with 16 bases between. Germline CDR1 is ENHRY and CDR2 is SYGVKD. CDR3 residues: CAISDRGVDNEQYF. As DNA, the CDR3 is TGTGCCATCAGTGACAGGGGAGTAGACAATGAGCAGTACTTC.

The V call is TRBV12-3 or TRBV12-4, the J call TRBJ1-4; D is unclear. With 3 bases removed from V and 7 bases from J, the gap between germline ends came to 15 bases. This CDR3 has 15 amino acids. The CDR3, as DNA: TGTGCCAGCAGTTTGGAGGGAACAGAGAGTGAAAAACTGTTTTTT. As protein: CASSLEGTESEKLFF.

The chain uses TRBV21-1 and TRBJ1-1; TRBD1, the table's D call, was not compared with the DNA. TRBV21-1 is designated a pseudogene. The length of the CDR3 is 14 residues. For the CDR3, the DNA is TGTGCCAGCAGCATGGCCGAGGGGTACACTGAAGCTTTCTTT. This translates into CASSMAEGYTEAFF.

The V call is TRBV7-9, the J call TRBJ1-5, with 8 nucleotides matching TRBD1. Unmatched junction bases numbered 7, after V lost 2 bases and J lost 7 bases. CDR3 size: 15 residues. CDR1 is SEHNR and CDR2 is FQNEAQ in the germline V gene (reference sequence). The CDR3 reads CASSLSDRGGQPQHF. CDR3 bases: TGTGCCAGCAGCTTATCCGACAGGGGCGGGCAGCCCCAGCATTTT.